The 20 T cell receptor beta chains in this list originate from one sample, sequenced in a study of shared clonotypes between healthy human individuals. Sequencing was performed with immunoSEQ multiplex PCR; in TCRdb, only in-frame clones are kept and a portion is missing. This sample yields some 1,600,000 clones, of which approximately 98% are seen a single time; approximately 0.45% belongs to the top ten. Sequencing used naive CD4+ T cells sorted from blood. Subset given: CD45RA+ positively selected. The receptor set was obtained from a man between 25 and 39 years old in good health.

This chain uses TRBV9 with TRBJ2-1, with 8 bases aligning to TRBD2. The germline V gene encodes CDR1 SGDLS and CDR2 YYNGEE. V trimming: 0 bases; J trimming: 6 bases; junction bases outside the gene matches: 8. The CDR3 extends over 16 amino acids. CDR3 protein: CASSVVSSGWINEQFF. CDR3 DNA: TGTGCCAGCAGCGTAGTGTCTAGCGGGTGGATCAATGAGCAGTTCTTC. Drawing the rest from reference TRBV9 and TRBJ2-1, the complete variable domain is DSGVTQTPKHLITATGQRVTLRCSPRSGDLSVYWYQQSLDQGLQFLIQYYNGEERAKGNILERFSAQQFPDLHSELNLSSLELGDSALYFCASSVVSSGWINEQFFGPGTRLTVL.

This chain uses TRBV7-9 with TRBJ2-3, with D tentatively TRBD2 (6 bases). In germline, CDR1 is SEHNR, CDR2 FQNEAQ (reference sequence). V was trimmed by 5 bases and J by 2 bases, leaving 14 bases between them. This CDR3 has 15 residues. The chain's CDR3 is CASSARGFLTDTQYF. The CDR3 DNA reads TGTGCCAGCAGCGCCCGGGGGTTTCTCACAGATACGCAGTATTTT.

The chain uses TRBV7-2 and TRBJ2-2; D possibly corresponds to TRBD2 (6 bases). V lost 2 bases, J lost 6 bases, and 16 bases lay in between. Germline-derived CDR1 and CDR2 are SGHTA and FQGNSA. CDR3 size: 16 residues. The CDR3 loop reads CASSLRLPGAAGELFF. As DNA, the CDR3 is TGTGCCAGCAGCTTACGATTACCGGGAGCAGCCGGGGAGCTGTTTTTT.

The chain couples TRBV11-2 to TRBJ2-5; 7 bases fit TRBD1. The CDR3 sequence is 15 residues long. With V trimmed by 5 bases and J by 1 base, 7 bases remained unmatched. Germline CDR1 reads SGHAT; CDR2 reads FQNNGV. This chain's CDR3 is CASSEMGQLQETQYF. CDR3 DNA sequence: TGTGCCAGCAGCGAGATGGGACAGCTCCAAGAGACCCAGTACTTC.

Here the CDR3 reads CASSRNTGELFF. DNA for the CDR3: TGTGCCAGCAGTAGGAACACCGGGGAGCTGTTTTTT. The V call is TRBV6-1, the J call TRBJ2-2; D is unresolved. CDR3 length equals 12 residues. The V gene's germline CDR1 is MNHNS and CDR2 SASEGT. V gave up 5 bases and J gave up 1 base, with 2 bases separating them.

The chain joins TRBV18 to TRBJ2-1; a weak D match, TRBD1 (6 bases). CDR1 and CDR2 from the germline V gene are KGHSH and LQKENI. V was shortened by 6 bases and J by 11 bases, with 26 bases between the two germline ends. This CDR3 contains 16 residues. CDR3: CASSNRGEGTTGKQFF. The CDR3 nucleotides are TGTGCCAGCTCGAACCGGGGAGAAGGGACAACAGGGAAGCAGTTCTTC. The full variable domain, in which reference TRBV18 and TRBJ2-1 provide the parts outside the CDR3, is NAGVMQNPRHLVRRRGQEARLRCSPMKGHSHVYWYRQLPEEGLKFMVYLQKENIIDESGMPKERFSAEFPKEGPSILRIQQVVRGDSAAYFCASSNRGEGTTGKQFFGPGTRLTVL.

About this clone itself: The same CDR3 also results from other DNA sequences found in this sample. The V gene is TRBV28, the J gene TRBJ2-3; TRBD2 aligns across 9 bases. Germline trimming cut 2 bases from V and 3 bases from J; bases unmatched to any gene: 3. The CDR3 has 15 residues. Germline V gene lookup returns CDR1 MDHEN and CDR2 SYDVKM. As DNA, the CDR3 is TGTGCCAGCAGTTTAGCGGGAGGGGGTACAGATACGCAGTATTTT. The encoded protein is CASSLAGGGTDTQYF.

Of note for this clone: The identical CDR3 is also encoded by other nucleotide sequences in the sample. V is TRBV6-5 and J is TRBJ2-1; either TRBD1 or TRBD2 may fit D (5 bases each). Trimming took off 6 bases at V and 2 bases at J, with 8 bases between the two ends. Germline-derived CDR1 and CDR2 are MNHEY and SVGAGI. This CDR3 spans 13 amino acids. CDR3 sequence reads: CASSRDAYNEQFF. As DNA, the CDR3 is TGTGCCAGCAGCCGGGACGCCTACAATGAGCAGTTCTTC.

The CDR3 spells CASSRFQGAEDTQYF. The CDR3 DNA follows: TGCGCCAGCAGCAGGTTTCAGGGGGCAGAAGATACGCAGTATTTT. The chain couples TRBV10-1 to TRBJ2-3; 8 bases align to TRBD1. Trimming removed 6 bases from V and 5 bases from J; junction bases left unmatched: 10. The CDR3 is made up of 15 amino acids. The germline gives CDR1 WNHNN, CDR2 SYGVQD (reference sequence).

The rearrangement links TRBV7-2 to TRBJ2-4, with D possibly TRBD2 on 6 matching bases. Trimming removed 7 bases at V and 8 bases at J, with 18 bases between. Germline CDR1 reads SGHTA; CDR2 reads FQGNSA. The CDR3 length is 14 residues. This chain's CDR3 is CASKLRELADIQYF. The CDR3 nucleotides read TGTGCCAGCAAGCTCCGGGAGCTGGCGGACATTCAGTACTTC.

This rearrangement joins TRBV6-1 to TRBJ2-4; either TRBD1 or TRBD2 may fit D (5 bases each). V shed 3 bases and J shed 3 bases, with 12 bases lying between them. This CDR3 is 15 amino acids long. Per the germline V gene, CDR1 is MNHNS and CDR2 is SASEGT. CDR3 loop: CASSDKGRYKNIQYF. DNA of the CDR3: TGTGCCAGCAGTGACAAGGGACGGTACAAAAACATTCAGTACTTC.

The chain combines TRBV18 with TRBJ1-1, with 9 nucleotides matching TRBD1. The CDR3 runs to 18 residues. Germline CDR1 reads KGHSH; CDR2 reads LQKENI. Losses at the gene ends were 2 bases for V and 4 bases for J; bases not matched to a gene: 14. The DNA of the CDR3 is TGTGCCAGCTCACCAACCACCGGGACAGGGCGGCGCGCCACTGAAGCTTTCTTT. As protein: CASSPTTGTGRRATEAFF.

V is TRBV12-5 and J is TRBJ2-1, with 9 bases lining up with TRBD1. CDR3 length: 15 residues. Trimming at V came to 5 bases and at J to 4 bases, leaving 6 bases not matched to a gene. Germline V lookup: CDR1 LGHNT, CDR2 FRNRAP. As DNA, the CDR3 is TGTGCTAGTGGTCCCACAGGGGGCGCGTACAATGAGCAGTTCTTC. Residues: CASGPTGGAYNEQFF. The whole variable domain, filled in from reference TRBV12-5 and TRBJ2-1, reads DARVTQTPRHKVTEMGQEVTMRCQPILGHNTVFWYRQTMMQGLELLAYFRNRAPLDDSGMPKDRFSAEMPDATLATLKIQPSEPRDSAVYFCASGPTGGAYNEQFFGPGTRLTVL.

The CDR3 DNA reads TGTGCCAGCTCGGCAAAAGGGACAGATTACAATGAGCAGTTCTTC. It encodes CASSAKGTDYNEQFF. The chain employs TRBV5-4 and TRBJ2-1, with 7 bases aligning to TRBD1. The CDR3 has 15 residues. Per germline, CDR1 SGHNT and CDR2 YYREEE (reference sequence). V dropped 7 bases and J dropped 4; count of bases not matched to a gene: 11. Full variable domain (missing parts from reference TRBV5-4 and TRBJ2-1): ETGVTQSPTHLIKTRGQQVTLRCSSQSGHNTVSWYQQALGQGPQFIFQYYREEENGRGNFPPRFSGLQFPNYSSELNVNALELDDSALYLCASSAKGTDYNEQFFGPGTRLTVL.

V gene TRBV28 combines with J gene TRBJ1-1; D unclear. Germline V gene lookup returns CDR1 MDHEN and CDR2 SYDVKM. There are 12 residues in the CDR3. V shed 5 bases and J shed 11 bases, with 15 bases lying between them. The CDR3 here is CASSIWTSTAFF. The CDR3 region has the DNA TGTGCCAGCAGTATCTGGACGAGTACTGCTTTCTTT.

This chain uses TRBV10-3 with TRBJ1-1; a possible D gene is TRBD1 (5 bases). V lost 7 bases and J 8 bases, leaving 17 bases between the germline ends. The CDR3 has 13 residues. In germline, CDR1 is ENHRY, CDR2 SYGVKD. CDR3 sequence (DNA): TGTGCCATCAAGGGTGGGGACTCTCGGGAAGCTTTCTTT. Its protein product is CAIKGGDSREAFF.

This clone was counted once. The rearrangement links TRBV18 to TRBJ2-7; D is possibly TRBD1 (5 bases). Trimming cost V 3 bases and J 5 bases, with 14 bases left between them. CDR3 length: 14 amino acids. Germline V gene lookup returns CDR1 KGHSH and CDR2 LQKENI. For the CDR3, the DNA is TGTGCCAGCTCACCGACCCAGGGTTTGAACGAGCAGTACTTC. It yields the protein CASSPTQGLNEQYF.

Remarks on this clone: This same CDR3 is encoded by further DNA sequences in the sample. The chain has TRBV6-5 and TRBJ2-6; D is uncertain. The germline V gene encodes CDR1 MNHEY and CDR2 SVGAGI. This CDR3 spans 14 amino acids. The germline V and J ends were trimmed by 0 bases and 4 bases, with 4 bases remaining between them. CDR3 bases: TGTGCCAGCAGTTACTCGCCCGGGGCCAACGTCCTGACTTTC. Protein: CASSYSPGANVLTF.

Points on this clone: At the DNA level, this CDR3 is encoded by other sequences in the same sample as well. This chain links TRBV2 with TRBJ2-7; 14 nucleotides line up with TRBD2. V shed 3 bases and J 4 bases; nucleotides not matched to a gene: 2. The CDR3 totals 15 residues. CDR1 and CDR2 (germline): SNHLY, FYNNEI. The CDR3 DNA follows: TGTGCCAGCAGTGATGGGACTAGCGGGAGTTACGAGCAGTACTTC. This translates into CASSDGTSGSYEQYF.

CDR3 region: CASSLNGQGATDTQYF. The CDR3 bases are TGTGCCAGCAGCCTCAACGGACAGGGGGCCACAGATACGCAGTATTTT. The chain joins TRBV7-6 to TRBJ2-3, with 11 positions matching TRBD1. The CDR3 is made up of 16 amino acids. Germline CDR1 reads SGHVS; CDR2 reads FNYEAQ. The junction had 6 bases not matched to a gene; V was cut back by 5 bases and J by 2 bases.